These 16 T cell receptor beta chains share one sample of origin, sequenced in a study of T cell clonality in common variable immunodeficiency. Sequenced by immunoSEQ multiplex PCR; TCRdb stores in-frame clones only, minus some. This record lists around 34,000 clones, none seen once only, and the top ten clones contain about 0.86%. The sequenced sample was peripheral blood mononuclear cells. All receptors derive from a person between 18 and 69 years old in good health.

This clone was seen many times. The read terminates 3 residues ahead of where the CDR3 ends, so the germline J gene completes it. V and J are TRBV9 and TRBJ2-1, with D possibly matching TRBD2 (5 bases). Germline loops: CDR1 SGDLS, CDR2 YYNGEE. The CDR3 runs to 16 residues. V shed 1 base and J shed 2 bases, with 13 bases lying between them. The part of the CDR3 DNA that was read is TGTGCCAGCAGCGTATCAGCGGAGGAAGCCTACAATGAG. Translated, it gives CASSVSAEEAYNE. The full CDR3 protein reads CASSVSAEEAYNEQFF.

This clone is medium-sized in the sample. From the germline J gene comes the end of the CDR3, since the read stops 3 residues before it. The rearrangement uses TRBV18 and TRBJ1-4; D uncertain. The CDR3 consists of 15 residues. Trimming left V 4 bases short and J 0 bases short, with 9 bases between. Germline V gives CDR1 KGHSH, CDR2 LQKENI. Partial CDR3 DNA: TGTGCCAGCTCACTCAGACACGCAACTAATGAAAAA. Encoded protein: CASSLRHATNEK. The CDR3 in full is CASSLRHATNEKLFF.

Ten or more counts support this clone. The DNA read from the CDR3 is TGTGCCAGCTCACCACCGAGCAGCGTGAACACTGAA. Its protein is CASSPPSSVNTE. Given in full, the CDR3 is CASSPPSSVNTEAFF. The V and J genes are TRBV18 and TRBJ1-1; no reliable D call. The read stops 3 residues short of the end of the CDR3; the missing end is completed from the germline J gene. CDR1 is KGHSH and CDR2 is LQKENI in the germline V gene. The length of the CDR3 is 15 residues. V gave up 0 bases and J gave up 0 bases, with 8 bases separating them.

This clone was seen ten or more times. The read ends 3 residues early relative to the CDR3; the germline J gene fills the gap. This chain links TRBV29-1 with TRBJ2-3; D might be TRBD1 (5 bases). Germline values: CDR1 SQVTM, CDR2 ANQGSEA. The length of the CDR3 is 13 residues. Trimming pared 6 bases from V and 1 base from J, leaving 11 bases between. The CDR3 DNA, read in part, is TGCAGCGTAAAAACAGGAGGCACAGATACG. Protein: CSVKTGGTDT. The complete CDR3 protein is CSVKTGGTDTQYF.

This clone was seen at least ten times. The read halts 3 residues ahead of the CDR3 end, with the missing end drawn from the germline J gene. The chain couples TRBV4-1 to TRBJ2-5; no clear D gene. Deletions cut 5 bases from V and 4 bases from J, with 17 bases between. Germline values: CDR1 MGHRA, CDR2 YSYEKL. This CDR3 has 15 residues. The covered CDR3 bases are TGCGCCAGCAGCACGTATGCGGAGCCCGGAGAGACC. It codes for CASSTYAEPGET. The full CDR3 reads CASSTYAEPGETQYF.

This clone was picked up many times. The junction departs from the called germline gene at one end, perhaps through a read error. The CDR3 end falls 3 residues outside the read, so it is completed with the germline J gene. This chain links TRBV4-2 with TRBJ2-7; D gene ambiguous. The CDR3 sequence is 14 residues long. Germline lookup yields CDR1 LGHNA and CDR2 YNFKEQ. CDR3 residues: CASSQEFRSSEQYF. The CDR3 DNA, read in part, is TGCGCCAGCAGCCAAGAATTTCGTAGCAGCGAG.

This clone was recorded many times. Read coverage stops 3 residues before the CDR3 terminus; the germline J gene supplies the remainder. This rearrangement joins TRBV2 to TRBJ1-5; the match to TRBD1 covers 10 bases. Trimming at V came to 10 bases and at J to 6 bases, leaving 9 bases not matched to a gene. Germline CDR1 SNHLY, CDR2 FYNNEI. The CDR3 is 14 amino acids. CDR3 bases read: TGTGCCACGTCCCGGGACAGGGGAGGTCAGCCC. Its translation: CATSRDRGGQP. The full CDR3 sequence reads CATSRDRGGQPQHF.

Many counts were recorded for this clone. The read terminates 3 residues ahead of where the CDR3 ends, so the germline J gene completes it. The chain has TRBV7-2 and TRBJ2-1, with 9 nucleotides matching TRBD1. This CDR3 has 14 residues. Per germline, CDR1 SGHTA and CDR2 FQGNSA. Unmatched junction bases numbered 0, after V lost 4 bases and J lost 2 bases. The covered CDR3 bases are TGTGCCAGCAGCTGGGACAGGGCCTACAATGAG. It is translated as CASSWDRAYNE. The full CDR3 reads CASSWDRAYNEQFF.

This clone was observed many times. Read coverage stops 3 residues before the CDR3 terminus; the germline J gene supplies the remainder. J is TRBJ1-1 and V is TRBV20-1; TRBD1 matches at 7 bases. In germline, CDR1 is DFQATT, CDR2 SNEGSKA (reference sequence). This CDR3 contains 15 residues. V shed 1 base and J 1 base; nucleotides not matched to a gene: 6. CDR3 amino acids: CSARVGTDRNTEAFF. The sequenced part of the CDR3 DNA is TGCAGTGCTAGAGTAGGGACAGACAGGAACACTGAA.

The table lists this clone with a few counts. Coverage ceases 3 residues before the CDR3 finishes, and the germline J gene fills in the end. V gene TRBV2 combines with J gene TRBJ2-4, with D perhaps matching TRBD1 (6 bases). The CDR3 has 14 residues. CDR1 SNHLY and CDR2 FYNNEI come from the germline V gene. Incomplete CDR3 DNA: TGTGCCAGCAGTGTTTCCCGAGGGGGATATGGT. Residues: CASSVSRGGYG. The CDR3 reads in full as CASSVSRGGYGQYF.

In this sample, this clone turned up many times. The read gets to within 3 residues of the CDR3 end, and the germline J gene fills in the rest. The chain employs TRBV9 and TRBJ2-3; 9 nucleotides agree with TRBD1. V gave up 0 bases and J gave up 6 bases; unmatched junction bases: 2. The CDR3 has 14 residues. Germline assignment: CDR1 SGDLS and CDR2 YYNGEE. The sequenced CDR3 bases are TGTGCCAGCAGCGTAGGGACAGGGGCGGATACG. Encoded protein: CASSVGTGADT. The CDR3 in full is CASSVGTGADTQYF.

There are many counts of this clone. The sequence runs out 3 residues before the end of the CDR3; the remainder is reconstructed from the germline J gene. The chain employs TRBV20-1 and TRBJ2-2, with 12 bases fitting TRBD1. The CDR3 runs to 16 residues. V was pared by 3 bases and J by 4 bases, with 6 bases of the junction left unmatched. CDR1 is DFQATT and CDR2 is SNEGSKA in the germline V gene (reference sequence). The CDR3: CSARPRDRGPTGELFF. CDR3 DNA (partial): TGCAGTGCTAGGCCCCGGGACAGGGGGCCCACCGGGGAG.

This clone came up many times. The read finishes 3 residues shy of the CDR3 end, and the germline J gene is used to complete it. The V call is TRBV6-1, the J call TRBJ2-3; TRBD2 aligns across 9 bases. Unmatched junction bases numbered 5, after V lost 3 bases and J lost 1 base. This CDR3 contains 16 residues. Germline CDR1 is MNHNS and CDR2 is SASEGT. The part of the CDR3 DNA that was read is TGTGCCAGCAGTGATAGGGCTAGCGGGGGCACAGATACG. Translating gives CASSDRASGGTDT. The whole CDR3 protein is CASSDRASGGTDTQYF.

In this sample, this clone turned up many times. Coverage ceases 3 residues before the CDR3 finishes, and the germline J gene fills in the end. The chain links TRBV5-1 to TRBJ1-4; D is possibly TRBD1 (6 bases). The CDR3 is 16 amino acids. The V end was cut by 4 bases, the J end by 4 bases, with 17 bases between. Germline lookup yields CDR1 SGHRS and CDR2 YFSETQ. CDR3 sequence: CASSPWGGSINEKLFF. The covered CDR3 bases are TGCGCCAGCAGCCCCTGGGGGGGCAGCATTAATGAAAAA.

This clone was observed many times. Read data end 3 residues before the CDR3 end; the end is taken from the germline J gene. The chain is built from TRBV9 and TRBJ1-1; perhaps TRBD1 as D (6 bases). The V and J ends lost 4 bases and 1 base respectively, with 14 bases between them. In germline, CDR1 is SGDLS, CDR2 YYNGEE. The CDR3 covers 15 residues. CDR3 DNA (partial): TGTGCCAGCAGCCCAGGGGCCCTACCGAACACTGAA. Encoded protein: CASSPGALPNTE. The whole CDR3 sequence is CASSPGALPNTEAFF.

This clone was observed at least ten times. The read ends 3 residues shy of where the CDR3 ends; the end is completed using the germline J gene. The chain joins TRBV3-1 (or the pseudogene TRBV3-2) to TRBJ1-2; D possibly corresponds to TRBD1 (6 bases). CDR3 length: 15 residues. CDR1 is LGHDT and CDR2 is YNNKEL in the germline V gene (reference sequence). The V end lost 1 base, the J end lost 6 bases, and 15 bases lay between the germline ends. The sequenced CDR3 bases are TGTGCCAGCAGCCAAGGCGGGTCCAGGGGTCATGGC. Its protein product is CASSQGGSRGHG. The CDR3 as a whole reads CASSQGGSRGHGYTF.